The 10 T cell receptor beta chains presented below share a single source sample, sequenced in a study of cytomegalovirus exposure and HLA in healthy donors. The PCR ran on 60 Vbeta and 13 Jbeta primers. The data were produced by immunoSEQ multiplex PCR, yet TCRdb's version contains in-frame clones alone and is incomplete. The sample holds some 160,000 clones; roughly four fifths are singletons and the top ten take about 1.4%. Specimen: PBMCs. The receptors stem from a man between 40 and 49 years old in good health and CMV-seronegative.

V gene TRBV5-4 combines with J gene TRBJ1-3, with D uncertain. This CDR3 is built from 15 residues. Germline V gives CDR1 SGHNT, CDR2 YYREEE (reference sequence). Between the trimmed V and J ends, which lost 4 bases and 0 bases, there was a span of 11 bases. CDR3: CASSGGRFSGNTIYF. CDR3 nucleotides: TGTGCCAGCAGCGGAGGTCGGTTCTCTGGAAACACCATATATTTT.

The table lists this clone with a few counts. One end of the junction does not line up with germline, which may come from a read error. The V gene is TRBV11-2, the J gene TRBJ2-7; a possible D gene is TRBD2 (5 bases). CDR1 and CDR2 from the germline V gene are SGHAT and FQNNGV. The CDR3 has 13 residues. CDR3 sequence reads: CASSLAAAGKRDF. In DNA form, the CDR3 reads TGTGCCAGCAGCTTAGCGGCGGCCGGGAAAAGGGACTTC. Full variable domain (remainder filled in from reference TRBV11-2 and TRBJ2-7): EAGVAQSPRYKIIEKRQSVAFWCNPISGHATLYWYQQILGQGPKLLIQFQNNGVVDDSQLPKDRFSAERLKGVDSTLKIQPAKLEDSAVYLCASSLAAAGKRDFGPGTRLTVT.

The V and J genes are TRBV6-1 and TRBJ2-3, with 7 bases lining up with TRBD2. The CDR3 loop spans 14 amino acids. Unmatched junction bases numbered 7, after V lost 8 bases and J lost 2 bases. Germline-derived CDR1 and CDR2 are MNHNS and SASEGT. This CDR3 is CASGLAAYTDTQYF. CDR3 in DNA: TGTGCCAGCGGGCTAGCGGCTTACACAGATACGCAGTATTTT.

This clone appeared a single time. The chain couples TRBV28 to TRBJ2-1; 10 bases fit TRBD2. J was trimmed by 5 bases and V by 5 bases; bases with no gene match: 9. Germline assignment: CDR1 MDHEN and CDR2 SYDVKM. The length of the CDR3 is 16 residues. CDR3 in amino acids: CASSPLLAGKDNEQFF. CDR3 nucleotide sequence: TGTGCCAGCAGTCCACTACTAGCGGGAAAGGACAATGAGCAGTTCTTC.

This clone was observed a few times. The rearrangement links TRBV18 to TRBJ2-1, with 10 positions matching TRBD1. With 6 bases clipped from V and 3 bases from J, the junction kept 5 bases outside the gene matches. The CDR3 spans 15 residues. Germline V gene sequence: CDR1 KGHSH, CDR2 LQKENI. As DNA, the CDR3 is TGTGCCAGCTCCCGGCGGGACAGGGGCTACAATGAGCAGTTCTTC. Translated: CASSRRDRGYNEQFF.

The chain links TRBV6-6 to TRBJ2-1; 7 bases match TRBD1. Germline-derived CDR1 and CDR2 are MNHNY and SVGAGI (reference sequence). Trimming took 4 bases from V and 4 from J; bases not matched to a gene: 10. The CDR3 covers 16 residues. The CDR3 loop is CASSFPPGQTYNEQFF. CDR3 nucleotide sequence: TGTGCCAGCAGTTTCCCACCGGGACAGACTTACAATGAGCAGTTCTTC.

V usage is TRBV9 and J usage is TRBJ1-2; 7 nucleotides align to TRBD1. Germline CDR1 is SGDLS and CDR2 is YYNGEE. V shed 3 bases and J 1 base; nucleotides not matched to a gene: 9. This CDR3 has 16 residues. In DNA form, the CDR3 reads TGTGCCAGCAGCGCCCCGGCGACAGGGAGTAACTATGGCTACACCTTC. Protein sequence: CASSAPATGSNYGYTF.

The chain employs TRBV27 and TRBJ1-2; the D is unclear. V was clipped by 2 bases and J by 2 bases, with 6 bases between them. The length of the CDR3 is 13 residues. Germline lookup yields CDR1 MNHEY and CDR2 SMNVEV (reference sequence). CDR3 nucleotides: TGTGCCAGCAGTTTAACAGAAAACTATGGCTACACCTTC. Translation: CASSLTENYGYTF.

This chain joins TRBV30 and TRBJ2-7; TRBD2 aligns across 11 bases. Germline-derived CDR1 and CDR2 are GTSNPN and SVGIG (reference sequence). The length of the CDR3 is 16 residues. V lost 0 bases to trimming and J lost 3 bases; unmatched junction nucleotides: 7. The CDR3 region is CAWSVHGTSGDYEQYV. The DNA of the CDR3 is TGTGCCTGGAGTGTACACGGGACTAGCGGCGACTACGAGCAGTACGTC.

The chain carries TRBV5-6 and TRBJ1-1; D call uncertain. V was trimmed by 0 bases and J by 5 bases, leaving 8 bases between them. Germline lookup yields CDR1 SGHDT and CDR2 YYEEEE. This CDR3 is 13 amino acids long. The CDR3 loop is CASSLAVSTEAFF. CDR3 bases: TGTGCCAGCAGCTTGGCAGTTTCAACTGAAGCTTTCTTT.